The 6 T cell receptor beta chains below were found in one sample sequenced in a study of blood T cells in healthy people across ages. Combining a sample-barcoded 5' primer with a J-beta primer mix, a second PCR ran for roughly 6 to 12 cycles. Each CDR3 protein gets one entry after TCRdb re-called the 5' RACE reads with MiXCR. This sample has hundreds of thousands of distinct CDR3 sequences; about 62% occur once, and the top ten carry approximately 21%. The sequencing sample was made of blood. These receptors were obtained from a man under 40 in good health.

This clonotype was seen only a few times. This chain joins TRBV20-1 and TRBJ2-3; D remains ambiguous. Germline loops: CDR1 DFQATT, CDR2 SNEGSKA (reference sequence). The CDR3 sequence is 15 residues long. V lost 0 bases and J 2 bases, leaving 12 bases between the germline ends. The DNA for the CDR3 is TGCAGTGCTAGAGATCTCACGGACCTCACAGATACGCAGTATTTT. It yields the protein CSARDLTDLTDTQYF.

In its sample, this clonotype was seen once. J is TRBJ2-4 and V is TRBV6-5, with D possibly matching TRBD2 (5 bases). The CDR3 contains 14 residues. The V end lost 10 bases, the J end lost 9 bases, and 22 bases lay between the germline ends. Germline loops: CDR1 MNHEY, CDR2 SVGAGI. CDR3 sequence: CATKLEGPRGIQYF. The DNA for the CDR3 is TGTGCCACGAAATTAGAGGGTCCAAGAGGCATTCAGTACTTC.

This chain joins TRBV6-5 and TRBJ1-2, with D possibly being TRBD1 (6 bases). The CDR3 covers 14 residues. Trimming removed 0 bases from V and 10 bases from J, with 15 bases in between. CDR1 is MNHEY and CDR2 is SVGAGI in the germline V gene. The CDR3 loop is CASSYSTGRAAYTF. The CDR3 DNA reads TGTGCCAGCAGTTACTCGACAGGCCGGGCCGCCTACACCTTC.

J is TRBJ2-3 and V is TRBV20-1; 7 nucleotides align to TRBD2. The CDR3 sequence is 14 residues long. Germline V gene sequence: CDR1 DFQATT, CDR2 SNEGSKA (reference sequence). V shed 2 bases, J shed 8 bases, and the junction held 10 bases outside the gene matches. The CDR3 DNA is TGCAGTGCTAGACGAGCGGGACCGGCGGGTACGCAGTATTTT. It encodes CSARRAGPAGTQYF.

This clonotype was counted between two and nine times. The chain links TRBV6-1 to TRBJ1-1, with TRBD1 as a possible D gene (5 bases). V lost 2 bases to trimming and J lost 5 bases, with 15 bases between them. Germline V gene lookup returns CDR1 MNHNS and CDR2 SASEGT. CDR3 length: 15 amino acids. The CDR3 is CASSEWGPRATEAFF. CDR3 DNA: TGTGCCAGCAGTGAATGGGGACCCAGAGCGACTGAAGCTTTCTTT.

The rearrangement uses TRBV3-1 and TRBJ1-2, with D possibly being TRBD1 (6 bases). The germline CDR1 and CDR2 sequences are LGHDT and YNNKEL (reference sequence). This CDR3 has 14 amino acids. Trimming pared 4 bases from V and 4 bases from J, leaving 13 bases between. The CDR3 protein is CASSPAGTPYGYTF. The CDR3, as DNA: TGTGCCAGCAGCCCCGCGGGGACACCCTATGGCTACACCTTC.